These T cell receptor beta chains were read from a single sample in a study of T cell responses to AZD1222 COVID-19 vaccine. Measured with immunoSEQ multiplex PCR; TCRdb has only the in-frame clones, and not every one. This sample has fewer than 180,000 clones; over 75% occur once, and the top ten carry roughly 3.1%. The source material was peripheral blood, sampled 28 days after the second AZD1222 dose. Receptors were obtained from an adult who received the AZD1222 COVID-19 vaccine. Both conserved end residues are part of each CDR3. Each record gives: D gene, J gene, V gene, clone size, CDR3 protein, CDR3 DNA. D genes are given only for firm matches. The size field is filled for only some rows; it gives once, few, many or a size class.

NA,TRBJ1-3,TRBV12-5,NA,CASGWVNGNTIYF,TGTGCTAGTGGTTGGGTAAATGGAAACACCATATATTTT
TRBD1,TRBJ1-1,TRBV19,NA,CASSLGTGAMNTEAFF,TGTGCCAGTAGCCTGGGTACAGGGGCGATGAACACTGAAGCTTTCTTT
NA,TRBJ1-1,TRBV27,NA,CASRSQGITEAFF,TGTGCCAGCAGATCACAGGGCATCACTGAAGCTTTCTTT
NA,TRBJ1-1,TRBV29-1,NA,CSVRRGNTEAFF,TGCAGCGTGCGCCGGGGGAACACTGAAGCTTTCTTT
NA,TRBJ1-2,TRBV27,NA,CASSWDGHYGYTF,TGTGCCAGCAGTTGGGACGGACACTATGGCTACACCTTC
NA,TRBJ1-2,TRBV3-1/TRBV3-2,NA,CASSQDPDRIYGYTF,TGTGCCAGCAGCCAAGATCCAGACAGGATTTATGGCTACACCTTC
NA,TRBJ1-6,TRBV19,once,CASSMGTQRHSPLHF,TGTGCCAGTAGTATGGGGACACAGCGGCATTCACCCCTCCACTTT
NA,TRBJ1-1,TRBV7-9,NA,CASSPEPVVNTEAFF,TGTGCCAGCAGCCCCGAGCCAGTGGTAAACACTGAAGCTTTCTTT
TRBD2,TRBJ2-3,TRBV11-2,NA,CASSSHLAGVGTDTQYF,TGTGCCAGCAGCTCTCATTTAGCGGGAGTCGGGACAGATACGCAGTATTTT
NA,TRBJ2-7,TRBV5-5,NA,CARGKVQSYEQYF,TGTGCCAGGGGGAAAGTCCAGTCGTACGAGCAGTACTTC
NA,TRBJ2-5,TRBV2,NA,CASSVLVTGETQYF,TGTGCCAGCAGTGTTCTCGTTACGGGGGAGACCCAGTACTTC
NA,TRBJ2-1,TRBV7-9,NA,CASSLTGDEQFF,TGTGCCAGCAGCTTGACAGGTGATGAGCAGTTCTTC